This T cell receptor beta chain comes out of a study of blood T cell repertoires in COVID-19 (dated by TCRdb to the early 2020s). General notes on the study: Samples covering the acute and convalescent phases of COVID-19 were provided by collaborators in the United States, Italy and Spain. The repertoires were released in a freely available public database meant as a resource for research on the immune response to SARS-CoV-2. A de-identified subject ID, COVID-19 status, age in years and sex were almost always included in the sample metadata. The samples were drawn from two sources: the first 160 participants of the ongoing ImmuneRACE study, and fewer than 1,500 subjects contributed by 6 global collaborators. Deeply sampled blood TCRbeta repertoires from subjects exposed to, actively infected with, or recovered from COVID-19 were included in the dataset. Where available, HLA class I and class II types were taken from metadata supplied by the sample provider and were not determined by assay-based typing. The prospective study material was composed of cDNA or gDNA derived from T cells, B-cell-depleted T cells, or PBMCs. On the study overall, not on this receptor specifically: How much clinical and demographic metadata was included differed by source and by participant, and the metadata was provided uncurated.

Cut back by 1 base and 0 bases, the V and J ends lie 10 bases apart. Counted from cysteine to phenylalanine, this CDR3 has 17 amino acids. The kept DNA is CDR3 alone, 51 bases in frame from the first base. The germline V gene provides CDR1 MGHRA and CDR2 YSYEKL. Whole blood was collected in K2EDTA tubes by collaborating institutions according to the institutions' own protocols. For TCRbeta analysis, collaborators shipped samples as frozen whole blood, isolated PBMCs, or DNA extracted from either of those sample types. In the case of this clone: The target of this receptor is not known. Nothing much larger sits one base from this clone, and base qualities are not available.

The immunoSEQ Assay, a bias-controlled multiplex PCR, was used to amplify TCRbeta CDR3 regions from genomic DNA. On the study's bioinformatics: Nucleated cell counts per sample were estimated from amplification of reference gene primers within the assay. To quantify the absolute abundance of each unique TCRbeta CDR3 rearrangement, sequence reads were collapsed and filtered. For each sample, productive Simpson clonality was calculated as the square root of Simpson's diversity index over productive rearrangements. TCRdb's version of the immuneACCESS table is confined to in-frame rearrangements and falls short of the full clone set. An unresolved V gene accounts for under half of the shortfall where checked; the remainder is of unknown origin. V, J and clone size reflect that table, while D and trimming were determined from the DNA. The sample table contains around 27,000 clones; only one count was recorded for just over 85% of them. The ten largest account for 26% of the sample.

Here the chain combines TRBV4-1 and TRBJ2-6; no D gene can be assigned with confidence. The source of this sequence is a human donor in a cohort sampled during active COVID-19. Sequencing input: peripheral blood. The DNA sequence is TGCGCCAGCAGCCAAGTCCATCAGGACTCTGGGGCCAACGTCCTGACTTTC. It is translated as CASSQVHQDSGANVLTF.